A few counts support the clone carrying this T cell receptor beta chain. The antigen is unknown. The sample comes from a study of T cell responses to AZD1222 COVID-19 vaccine. Trimming removed 0 bases at V and 4 bases at J, with 25 bases between. This CDR3 has 20 residues. Germline-derived CDR1 and CDR2 are MGHRA and YSYEKL. General study findings and limits: The peak T cell response came first, and repertoires were sampled only after it.

The repertoire was sequenced with immunoSEQ multiplex PCR; TCRdb's copy has only in-frame clones and lacks some. The sample has more than 95,000 clones; roughly 93% are singletons. J is TRBJ1-5 and V is TRBV4-1; the D is unclear. The sequenced sample was peripheral blood, obtained on day 0 of AZD1222 vaccination. The TCR sequence derives from an adult in good health. The CDR3 spells CASSQDLYSGSRGRNQPQHF. In nucleotides, the CDR3 is TGCGCCAGCAGCCAAGACTTATATTCGGGATCTCGGGGAAGGAATCAGCCCCAGCATTTT.